This record covers a single T cell receptor (beta chain). What it recognizes is unknown. The protocol was immunoSEQ multiplex PCR, while the TCRdb copy is restricted to in-frame clones and leaves out a portion. The sample lists some 45,000 clones, more than 70% occurring once. This entry is derived from a study of PD-1 blockade in classical Hodgkin lymphoma. Following autologous stem cell transplantation, relapse occurred in every patient, and exposure to brentuximab vedotin varied. The CDR3 consists of 15 residues. V was cut by 0 bases and J by 5 bases, with 12 bases left in between. Germline V lookup: CDR1 LGHNA, CDR2 YNFKEQ. Study outcomes and limitations: Lower baseline TCR diversity was reported for newly diagnosed patients than for healthy donors. Some patients began nivolumab under 1 year after ASCT. These patients were excluded from later analyses. A significant rise in TCR diversity was seen by C4D1 for CD4+ cells but not for CD8+ cells.

This sequence joins TRBV4-2 and TRBJ2-3; D remains ambiguous. The sample here was peripheral blood mononuclear cells (PBMCs), taken at baseline. The TCR originated in a human donor with classical Hodgkin lymphoma. The CDR3 loop reads CASSQEKARLDTQYF. Written as DNA, the CDR3 is TGTGCCAGCAGCCAAGAAAAGGCGCGCCTAGATACGCAGTATTTT.